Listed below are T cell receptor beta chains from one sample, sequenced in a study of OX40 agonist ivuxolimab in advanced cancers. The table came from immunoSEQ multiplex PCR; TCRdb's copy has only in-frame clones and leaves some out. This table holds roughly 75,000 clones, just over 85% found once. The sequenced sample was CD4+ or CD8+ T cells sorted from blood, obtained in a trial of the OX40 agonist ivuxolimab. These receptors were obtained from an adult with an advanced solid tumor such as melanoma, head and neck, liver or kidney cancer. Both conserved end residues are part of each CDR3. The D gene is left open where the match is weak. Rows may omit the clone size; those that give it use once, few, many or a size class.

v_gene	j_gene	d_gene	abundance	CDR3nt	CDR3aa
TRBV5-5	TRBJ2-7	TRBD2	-	TGTGCCAGCAGCTTACTGCGGGGGGGGTACGAGCAGTACTTC	CASSLLRGGYEQYF
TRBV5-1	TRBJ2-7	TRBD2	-	TGCGCCAGCAGCTGGACTAGCGGGGGGGCCTACGAGCAGTACTTC	CASSWTSGGAYEQYF
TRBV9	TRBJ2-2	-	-	TGTGCCAGCAGGGCTCCCGACACCGGGGAGCTGTTTTTT	CASRAPDTGELFF
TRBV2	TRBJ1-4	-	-	TGTGCGGGGAGAGGGACAACAACTAATGAAAAACTGTTTTTT	CAGRGTTTNEKLFF
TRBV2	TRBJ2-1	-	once	TGTGCCAGCAGGCTTACCCGGGACAATGAGCAGTTCTTC	CASRLTRDNEQFF
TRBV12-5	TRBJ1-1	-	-	TGTGCTAGTGGTTTGGTACAGGTACAGGGGAACACTGAAGCTTTCTTT	CASGLVQVQGNTEAFF
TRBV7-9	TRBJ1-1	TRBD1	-	TGTGCCAGCAGACGTACAGGGGGCGGATGGACTGAAGCTTTCTTT	CASRRTGGGWTEAFF
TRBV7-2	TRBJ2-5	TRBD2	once	TGTGCCAGCAGCTTAAAGCTTGGGGGGGTGGAGACCCAGTACTTC	CASSLKLGGVETQYF
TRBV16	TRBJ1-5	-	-	TGTGCCAGCAGTCTCCGGGACGGAGACAATCAGCCCCAGCATTTT	CASSLRDGDNQPQHF
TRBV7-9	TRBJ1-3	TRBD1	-	TGTGCCAGCAGCCAGGACAGGGCGTTTGGGAACACCATATATTTT	CASSQDRAFGNTIYF
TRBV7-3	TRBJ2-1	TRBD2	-	TGTGCCAGCAGCTTACGCCCGCTGACTAGCGGGAGTGGTGGCAATGAGCAGTTCTTC	CASSLRPLTSGSGGNEQFF
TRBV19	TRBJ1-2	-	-	TGTGCCAGCCAAAGAGGGCTCCCTCCCTATGGCTACACCTTC	CASQRGLPPYGYTF
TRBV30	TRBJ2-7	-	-	TGTGCCGGGGGCAGGGGACTCCACTACGAGCAGTACTTC	CAGGRGLHYEQYF
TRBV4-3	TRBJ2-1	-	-	TGCGCCAGCAGCCAAGATCGGCTAGCTTTAGGGACTGAGCAGTTCTTC	CASSQDRLALGTEQFF
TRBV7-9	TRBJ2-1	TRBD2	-	TGTGCCAGCAGCGCGATAGCGGGGTCCTACAATGAGCAGTTCTTC	CASSAIAGSYNEQFF
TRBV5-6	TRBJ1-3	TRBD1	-	TGTGCCAGCAGCTTATTACAGGGGCGGGAATCGGGAAACACCATATATTTT	CASSLLQGRESGNTIYF
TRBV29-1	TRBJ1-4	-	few	TGCAGCGTTGCCGGGGTGGGGGAAAAACTGTTTTTT	CSVAGVGEKLFF
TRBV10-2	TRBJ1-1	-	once	TGCGCCAGCAGAGCTAAAGTACTCACTGAAGCTTTCTTT	CASRAKVLTEAFF
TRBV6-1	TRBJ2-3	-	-	-	CASSEAVGDLGMGTQYF
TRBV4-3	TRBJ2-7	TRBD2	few	TGCGCCAGCAGCCCGACTAGCGGGAGCTCCTACGAGCAGTACTTC	CASSPTSGSSYEQYF
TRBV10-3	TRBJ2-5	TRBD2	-	TGTGCCACCGCGACTAGCGGGAGGGTAGAGACCCAGTACTTC	CATATSGRVETQYF
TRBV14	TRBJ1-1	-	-	TGTGCCAGCAGCCCCCGGCGGGACACTGAAGCTTTCTTT	CASSPRRDTEAFF
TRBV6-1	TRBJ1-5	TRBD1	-	TGTGCCAGCAGTGGACAGGGCAATAGCAATCAGCCCCAGCATTTT	CASSGQGNSNQPQHF
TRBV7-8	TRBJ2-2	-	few	TGTGCCAGCAGCTCACTCACCGGGGAGCTGTTTTTT	CASSSLTGELFF
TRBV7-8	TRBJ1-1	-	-	TGTGCCAGCAGCTTAGTCCGGGATCAAGCTTTCTTT	CASSLVRDQAFF
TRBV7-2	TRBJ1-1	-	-	TGTGCCAGCAGCTCCCCCGCGGGGGTCGCTGAAGCTTTCTTT	CASSSPAGVAEAFF
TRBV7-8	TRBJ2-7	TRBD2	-	TGTGCCAGCAGCTTGGGGGAGGGCCTTGACGAGCAGTACTTC	CASSLGEGLDEQYF
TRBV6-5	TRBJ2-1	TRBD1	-	TGTGCCAGCTCGGGACAGCTAAACAATGAGCAGTTCTTC	CASSGQLNNEQFF
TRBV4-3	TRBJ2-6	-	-	TGCGCCAGCAGCCAAGAGGGACAAACTGGGGCCAACGTCCTGACTTTC	CASSQEGQTGANVLTF
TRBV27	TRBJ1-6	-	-	TGTGCCAGCAGTTTATTATCGCCCGGGGGCGGTTCACCCCTCCACTTT	CASSLLSPGGGSPLHF
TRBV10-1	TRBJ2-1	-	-	TGCGCCAGCAGTGACCGGACGCTTAACGATGAGCAGTTCTTC	CASSDRTLNDEQFF
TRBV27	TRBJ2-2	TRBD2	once	TGTGCCAGCAGCGATATCCGGGGGGGTAGCACCGGGGAGCTGTTTTTT	CASSDIRGGSTGELFF
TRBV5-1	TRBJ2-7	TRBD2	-	TGCGCCAGCAGCGAGACTAGCGGGACCTACGAGCAGTACTTC	CASSETSGTYEQYF
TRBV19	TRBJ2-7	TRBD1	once	TGTGCCAGTAGTATCCCGGACAGGAACGAGCAGTACTTC	CASSIPDRNEQYF
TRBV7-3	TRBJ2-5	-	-	TGTGCCAGCAGCCCACCTCTCCGAGGGGGGTCCCAAGAGACCCAGTACTTC	CASSPPLRGGSQETQYF
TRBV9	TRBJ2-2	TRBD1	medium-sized	TGTGCCAGCAGCGGCAAACAGGGGGCTACCGGGGAGCTGTTTTTT	CASSGKQGATGELFF
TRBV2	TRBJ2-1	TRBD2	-	TGTGCCAGCAGTGGACGGGAGGGCCTCCCCAATGAGCAGTTCTTC	CASSGREGLPNEQFF
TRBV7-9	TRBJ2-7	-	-	TGTGCCAGCAGCCGGGGGTACGAGCAGTACTTC	CASSRGYEQYF
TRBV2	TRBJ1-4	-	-	TGTGCCAGCACGCCCAATGAAAAACTGTTTTTT	CASTPNEKLFF
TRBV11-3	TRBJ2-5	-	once	TGTGCCAGCAGCATGAACCAAGAGACCCAGTACTTC	CASSMNQETQYF
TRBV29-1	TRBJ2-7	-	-	TGCAGCGTTGTAGTGGGTGAGCAGTACTTC	CSVVVGEQYF
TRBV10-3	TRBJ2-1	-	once	TGTGCCATCAAAGAGACTCTATCTTACAATGAGCAGTTCTTC	CAIKETLSYNEQFF